This is a list of T cell receptor beta chains from one sample in a study of T-cell memory formation after mild COVID-19. Via MiXCR, TCRdb re-called the 5' RACE reads, giving one row per CDR3 protein. The repertoire has about 350,000 distinct CDR3 sequences, roughly 19% of them found once; the top ten carry roughly a fifth. Sequenced: PBMCs or a T cell subset sorted from them (not recorded which). These receptors all come from a man in his late teens or twenties who had mild COVID-19 (a few samples of this study predate the infection). Cell type and time point are not known. Both conserved end residues are part of each CDR3. D genes are given only for firm matches. The size field is filled for only some rows; it gives once, few, many or a size class.

>NA|NA|12|TRBV7-2|TRBJ1-6
CASSLEPVPLHF
TGTGCCAGCAGCTTAGAACCAGTCCCCCTCCACTTT
>NA|NA|14|TRBV7-6|TRBJ1-1
CASSLEGSHTEAFF
TGTGCCAGCAGCTTAGAGGGGTCGCACACTGAAGCTTTCTTT
>NA|few|17|TRBV5-6|TRBJ1-6
CASSLRQRADPRSPLHF
TGTGCCAGCAGCTTACGACAGAGAGCAGACCCGAGGTCACCCCTCCACTTT
>NA|NA|15|TRBV19|TRBJ1-2
CASSNPNVGIHGYTF
TGTGCCAGTAGTAATCCCAATGTTGGTATTCATGGCTACACCTTC
>TRBD1|few|12|TRBV5-1|TRBJ1-1
CASSGQGIEAFF
TGCGCCAGCAGCGGACAGGGAATTGAAGCTTTCTTT
>NA|few|15|TRBV15|TRBJ1-1
CATSRALGGATEAFF
TGTGCCACCAGCAGAGCCCTGGGCGGGGCCACTGAAGCTTTCTTT
>NA|NA|15|TRBV19|TRBJ1-5
CASSIMHYSNQPQHF
TGTGCCAGTAGTATAATGCACTATAGCAATCAGCCCCAGCATTTT
>NA|few|19|TRBV6-2/TRBV6-3|TRBJ1-2
CASSYSEGALGGFNYGYTF
TGTGCCAGCAGTTACTCGGAAGGGGCCCTTGGTGGCTTTAACTATGGCTACACCTTC
>NA|few|12|TRBV7-9|TRBJ2-2
CASRGSTGELFF
TGTGCCAGCAGAGGGTCCACCGGGGAGCTGTTTTTT
>NA|few|16|TRBV4-2|TRBJ2-4
CASSQEAFLAKNIQYF
TGTGCCAGCAGCCAAGAAGCCTTCTTAGCCAAAAACATTCAGTACTTC
>TRBD1|NA|16|TRBV9|TRBJ2-3
CASSDYRGTSVDTQYF
TGTGCCAGCAGCGACTACAGGGGTACGAGCGTCGATACGCAGTATTTT
>TRBD1|few|12|TRBV28|TRBJ1-2
CASRQGYYGYTF
TGTGCCAGCAGACAGGGGTACTATGGCTACACCTTC
>NA|NA|14|TRBV12-3/TRBV12-4|TRBJ1-5
CASSFRAGVQPQHF
TGTGCCAGCAGTTTTCGGGCAGGCGTCCAGCCCCAGCATTTT
>NA|NA|14|TRBV29-1|TRBJ2-2
CSVERHSNTGELFF
TGCAGCGTTGAAAGACACTCGAACACCGGGGAGCTGTTTTTT
>NA|NA|13|TRBV6-5|TRBJ1-6
CASVGDWNSPLHF
TGTGCCAGCGTCGGAGACTGGAATTCACCCCTCCACTTT
>TRBD1|few|15|TRBV5-1|TRBJ2-2
CASSLARGRTGELFF
TGCGCCAGCAGCTTGGCCAGGGGGCGCACCGGGGAGCTGTTTTTT